These T cell receptor beta chains were read from a single sample in a study of shared clonotypes between healthy human individuals. Assay used: immunoSEQ multiplex PCR; TCRdb lists only in-frame clones, some missing. The sample records about 2.5 million clones, roughly 90% being singletons. The specimen sequenced was naive CD4+ T cells from PBMCs. The receptors originated from a man aged 18 to 29 in good health. Some clones in this sample may be carry-over from other donors' samples. Both conserved end residues are part of each CDR3. The D gene is left open where the match is weak. The size field is filled for only some rows; it gives once, few, many or a size class.

size	J	D	V	CDR3	DNA
NA	TRBJ1-4	NA	TRBV2	CASSMIGTNEKLFF	TGTGCCAGCAGCATGATTGGCACTAATGAAAAACTGTTTTTT
NA	TRBJ2-5	TRBD1	TRBV7-2	CASSHGQGRETQYF	TGTGCCAGCAGCCACGGACAGGGTAGGGAGACCCAGTACTTC
NA	TRBJ2-5	NA	TRBV11-2	CASSENRSPLETQYF	TGTGCCAGCAGCGAGAACAGGAGCCCCCTGGAGACCCAGTACTTC
NA	TRBJ2-2	NA	TRBV11-3	CASSLARSGELFF	TGTGCCAGCAGCTTAGCCCGGTCCGGGGAGCTGTTTTTT
once	TRBJ2-7	TRBD2	TRBV9	CASSVVAGATYEQYF	TGTGCCAGCAGCGTTGTAGCGGGAGCCACGTACGAGCAGTACTTC
NA	TRBJ1-1	NA	TRBV6-5	CASRFIQGVGAFF	TGTGCCAGCAGATTTATACAGGGAGTCGGAGCTTTCTTT
NA	TRBJ2-7	NA	TRBV11-2	CASSASHTGSGAYEQYF	TGTGCCAGCAGCGCATCGCATACAGGGAGTGGGGCCTACGAGCAGTACTTC
NA	TRBJ2-7	NA	TRBV28	CASSLYGVTYEQYF	TGTGCCAGCAGTTTATACGGGGTTACCTACGAGCAGTACTTC
NA	TRBJ2-3	TRBD1	TRBV6-5	CASSSPGQGARTQYF	TGTGCCAGCAGTTCCCCGGGACAGGGGGCGCGTACGCAGTATTTT
NA	TRBJ1-1	NA	TRBV18	CASSPQYRNTEAFF	TGTGCCAGCTCACCACAGTACCGCAACACTGAAGCTTTCTTT
NA	TRBJ1-1	NA	TRBV6-5	CASSYSSGRLNTEAFF	TGTGCCAGCAGTTACTCGAGTGGCAGACTGAACACTGAAGCTTTCTTT
NA	TRBJ1-3	NA	TRBV19	CASTPVDSSGNTIYF	TGTGCCAGTACCCCGGTGGACAGCTCTGGAAACACCATATATTTT
NA	TRBJ1-5	NA	TRBV28	CASTLGPEPQHF	TGTGCCAGCACCCTAGGGCCGGAGCCCCAGCATTTT
NA	TRBJ1-3	NA	TRBV13	CASTRTSGNTIYF	TGTGCCAGCACCCGGACCTCCGGAAACACCATATATTTT
NA	TRBJ1-2	TRBD1	TRBV6-5	CASSPTGGRGYTF	TGTGCCAGCAGTCCGACAGGGGGCCGAGGCTACACCTTC
NA	TRBJ1-3	NA	TRBV7-2	CASSFRYTSGNTIYF	TGTGCCAGCAGCTTCCGGTATACCTCTGGAAACACCATATATTTT
NA	TRBJ2-7	NA	TRBV5-1	CASSLEGAGRGYEQYF	TGCGCCAGCAGCTTGGAGGGGGCGGGACGCGGGTACGAGCAGTACTTC
NA	TRBJ2-7	NA	TRBV6-6	CASSYSRGYEQYF	TGTGCCAGCAGTTACTCGAGGGGCTACGAGCAGTACTTC
NA	TRBJ1-3	NA	TRBV28	CASSLRGPSGNTIYF	TGTGCCAGCAGTTTACGGGGCCCCTCTGGAAACACCATATATTTT
NA	TRBJ1-3	NA	TRBV28	CASSLFSPGDTIYF	TGTGCCAGCAGTTTATTCTCCCCCGGGGACACCATATATTTT